The present TCR beta chain was sequenced within a study of T-cell reconstitution after alpha-beta-depleted transplantation in children. This CDR3 has 13 residues. V was clipped by 7 bases and J by 2 bases; unmatched bases: 4. Germline assignment: CDR1 SQVTM and CDR2 ANQGSEA. It was with unique molecular identifiers that the TCRbeta library was prepared. TCRdb called the PCR reads again in MiXCR, with one record for every CDR3 protein. The table lists hundreds of thousands of distinct CDR3 sequences, roughly 10% of them singletons, with approximately 6.2% in the top ten. The chain has TRBV29-1 and TRBJ2-7; the match to TRBD2 covers 11 bases. The sequenced sample was PBMCs from the stem cell graft donor, obtained from the stem cell graft. The clonotype originates from a human donor who donated a stem cell graft to a child with acute lymphoblastic leukemia. In DNA form, the CDR3 reads TGCAGCGGACTAGCGGGGACAACCTACGAGCAGTACTTC. Protein sequence: CSGLAGTTYEQYF.